This T cell receptor beta chain was sequenced in a study of shared clonotypes between healthy human individuals. This CDR3 is 14 amino acids long. The ends lost 6 bases at V and 9 bases at J; junction bases unmatched: 13. CDR1 and CDR2 from the germline V gene are MNHNY and SVGAGI (reference sequence). Using immunoSEQ multiplex PCR, the repertoire was profiled, and TCRdb retains in-frame clones only, with some absent. The repertoire holds 950,000 to 1,100,000 clones, about 80% seen once, with 0.6% to 0.75% in the top ten. This sequence was found in a man between 18 and 35 years old in good health. Some clones in this sample may be carry-over from other donors' samples. Sequenced input: memory CD4+ T cells from PBMCs. Noted subset: CD45RA-negative fraction. The J gene is TRBJ2-7, the V gene TRBV6-6; 8 bases are a match to TRBD2. Here the CDR3 DNA reads TGTGCCAGCAGACTCGGGAGGGGAATAGGCGGGCAGTACTTC. Translated: CASRLGRGIGGQYF.